The source of this TCR beta chain is a study of T cell responses to AZD1222 COVID-19 vaccine. General study results and limits: A rise in Spike-specific TCR breadth and depth followed two AZD1222 doses. Just 6 or 7 people given AZD1222 tested seropositive at baseline. As reported, nearly half of all spike-specific TCRs target variant regions that are unmutated. Among the donors, most were white British and more were female, and clonal diversity was possibly underestimated.

With 4 bases removed from V and 6 bases from J, the gap between germline ends came to 15 bases. Per germline, CDR1 LGHDT and CDR2 YNNKEL (reference sequence). The CDR3 length is 14 residues. A word on this clone: Its specificity is not known.

Some clones are missing from TCRdb's copy, which holds only in-frame ones; the method was immunoSEQ multiplex PCR. Of tens of thousands of clones in the sample, roughly 85% were seen once. This clonotype was sampled from an adult in good health. Sequenced material: peripheral blood, taken on day 0 of MenACWY control vaccination. The chain recombines TRBV3-1 (or the pseudogene TRBV3-2) with TRBJ1-1; no clear D gene. CDR3 protein: CASSPKVGSAEAFF. CDR3 sequence (DNA): TGTGCCAGCAGCCCCAAGGTCGGGAGTGCTGAAGCTTTCTTT.